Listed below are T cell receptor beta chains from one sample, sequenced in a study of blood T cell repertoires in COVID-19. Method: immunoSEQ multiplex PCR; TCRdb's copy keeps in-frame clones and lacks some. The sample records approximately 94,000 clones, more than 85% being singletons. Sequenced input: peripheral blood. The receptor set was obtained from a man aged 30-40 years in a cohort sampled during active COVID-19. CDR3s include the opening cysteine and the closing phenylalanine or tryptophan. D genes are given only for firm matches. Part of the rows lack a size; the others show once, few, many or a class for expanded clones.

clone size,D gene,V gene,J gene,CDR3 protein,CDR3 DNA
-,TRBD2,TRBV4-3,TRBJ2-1,CASTYSGGDAEQFF,TGCGCCAGCACATATAGCGGGGGGGACGCTGAGCAGTTCTTC
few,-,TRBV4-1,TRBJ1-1,CASSQDQMNTEAFF,TGCGCCAGCAGCCAAGATCAGATGAACACTGAAGCTTTCTTT
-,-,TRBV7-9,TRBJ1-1,CASSQGAVNTEAFF,TGTGCCAGCAGCCAAGGAGCCGTGAACACTGAAGCTTTCTTT
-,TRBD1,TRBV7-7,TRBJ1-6,CASSLVYGDRDNSPLHF,TGTGCCAGCAGCTTAGTGTATGGCGACAGGGATAATTCACCCCTCCACTTT
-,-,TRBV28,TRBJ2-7,CASSSGEPYEQYF,TGTGCCAGCAGTTCCGGGGAACCCTACGAGCAGTACTTC
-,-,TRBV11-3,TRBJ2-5,CASSLGTKGGEETQYF,TGTGCCAGCAGCCTCGGGACCAAAGGGGGGGAAGAGACCCAGTACTTC
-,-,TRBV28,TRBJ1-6,CASSSPPGELYNSPLHF,TGTGCCAGCAGTTCCCCCCCCGGGGAACTTTATAATTCACCCCTCCACTTT
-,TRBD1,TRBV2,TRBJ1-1,CASTLAGGGTEAFF,TGTGCCAGCACTTTGGCAGGGGGAGGCACTGAAGCTTTCTTT
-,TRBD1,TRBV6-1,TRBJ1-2,CASSEGQGAVGYTF,TGTGCCAGCAGTGAAGGACAGGGGGCGGTTGGCTACACCTTC
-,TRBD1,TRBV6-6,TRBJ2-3,CASSPQGPPADTQYF,TGTGCCAGCAGTCCACAGGGGCCGCCGGCCGATACGCAGTATTTT
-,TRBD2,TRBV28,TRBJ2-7,CASSPGGLAGGKNEQYF,TGTGCCAGCAGTCCAGGGGGACTAGCGGGGGGGAAAAACGAGCAGTACTTC
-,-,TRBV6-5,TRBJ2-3,CASSYRGLTDTQYF,TGTGCCAGCAGTTACAGGGGACTGACAGATACGCAGTATTTT
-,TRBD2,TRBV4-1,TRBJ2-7,CASSQQSSSGLFYEQYF,TGCGCCAGCAGCCAACAATCCTCCTCGGGACTATTCTACGAGCAGTACTTC
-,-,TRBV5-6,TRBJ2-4,CASSIRTNIQYF,TGTGCCAGCAGCATAAGGACTAACATTCAGTACTTC
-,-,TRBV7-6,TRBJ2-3,CASSLSSGASATDTQYF,TGTGCCAGCAGCTTGTCTTCTGGGGCTTCCGCCACAGATACGCAGTATTTT
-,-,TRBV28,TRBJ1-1,CASSLSSLNTEAFF,TGTGCCAGCAGTTTATCCAGTCTGAACACTGAAGCTTTCTTT
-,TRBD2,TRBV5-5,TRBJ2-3,CASSWRGTSGLTDTQYF,TGTGCCAGCAGCTGGCGCGGGACTAGCGGCCTCACAGATACGCAGTATTTT
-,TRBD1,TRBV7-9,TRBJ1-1,CATDRGEGEAFF,TGTGCCACCGACAGGGGAGAAGGGGAAGCTTTCTTT
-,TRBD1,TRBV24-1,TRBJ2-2,CATSDLRQGVTGELFF,TGTGCCACCAGTGATTTAAGACAGGGGGTCACCGGGGAGCTGTTTTTT
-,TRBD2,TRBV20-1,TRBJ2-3,CSASGSGGAADTQYF,TGCAGTGCTAGTGGGAGCGGGGGGGCGGCAGATACGCAGTATTTT
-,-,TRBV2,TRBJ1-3,CASSEQGSGNTIYF,TGTGCCAGCAGTGAACAGGGATCTGGAAACACCATATATTTT
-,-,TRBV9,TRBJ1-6,CASSSPDSNSYNSPLHF,TGTGCCAGCAGCTCTCCGGACAGTAACTCCTATAATTCACCCCTCCACTTT
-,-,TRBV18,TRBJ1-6,CASSPEQGGESPLHF,TGTGCCAGCTCACCGGAGCAAGGGGGAGAGTCACCCCTCCACTTT
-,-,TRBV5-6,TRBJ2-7,CASSLDQFYEQYF,TGTGCCAGCAGCTTGGATCAGTTCTACGAGCAGTACTTC
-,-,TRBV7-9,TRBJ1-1,CASSFPRGVGGNTEAFF,TGTGCCAGCAGCTTTCCACGCGGGGTTGGGGGGAACACTGAAGCTTTCTTT
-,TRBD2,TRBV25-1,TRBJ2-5,CASSGWEMAGGEVETQYF,TGTGCCAGCAGTGGCTGGGAGATGGCGGGGGGGGAGGTGGAGACCCAGTACTTC
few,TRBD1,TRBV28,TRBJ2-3,CASSRDRGITDTQYF,TGTGCCAGCAGCCGGGACAGGGGGATCACAGATACGCAGTATTTT
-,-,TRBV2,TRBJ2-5,CASSPISGGAKETQYF,TGTGCCAGCAGTCCGATTAGTGGAGGGGCTAAAGAGACCCAGTACTTC
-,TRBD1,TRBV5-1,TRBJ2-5,CASSLGRVSGGGETQYF,TGCGCCAGCAGCTTGGGTCGTGTCTCAGGGGGCGGGGAGACCCAGTACTTC
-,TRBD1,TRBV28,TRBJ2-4,CASSSRDRGNIQYF,TGTGCCAGCAGTTCCCGGGACAGGGGGAACATTCAGTACTTC
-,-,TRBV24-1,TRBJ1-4,CATGAGQGGVEKLFF,TGTGCCACCGGGGCAGGGCAGGGCGGAGTGGAAAAACTGTTTTTT
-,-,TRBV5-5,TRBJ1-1,CASSLSRVTEAFF,TGTGCCAGCAGCTTGAGTCGGGTCACTGAAGCTTTCTTT
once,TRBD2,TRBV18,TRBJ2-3,CASSPPSGATDTQYF,TGTGCCAGCTCCCCACCGAGCGGGGCCACAGATACGCAGTATTTT
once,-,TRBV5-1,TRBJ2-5,CASSFWSGRETQYF,TGCGCCAGCAGCTTCTGGTCAGGCAGAGAGACCCAGTACTTC
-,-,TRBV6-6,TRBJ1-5,CASSYWAGNQPQHF,TGTGCCAGCAGTTATTGGGCAGGGAATCAGCCCCAGCATTTT
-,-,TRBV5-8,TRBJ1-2,CASSFPRTDPNYGYTF,TGTGCCAGCAGCTTCCCTCGGACAGATCCAAACTATGGCTACACCTTC
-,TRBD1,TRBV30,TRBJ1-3,CAWSPINRGIIYF,TGTGCCTGGAGTCCAATTAACAGGGGGATCATATATTTT
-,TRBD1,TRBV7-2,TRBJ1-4,CASSPHATGGGEKLFF,TGTGCCAGCAGCCCCCATGCGACAGGGGGAGGCGAAAAACTGTTTTTT
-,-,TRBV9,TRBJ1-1,CASGGLGTEAFF,TGTGCCAGCGGGGGCTTAGGAACTGAAGCTTTCTTT
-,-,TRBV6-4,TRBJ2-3,CASSTGDGGTSTDTQYF,TGTGCCAGCAGTACAGGGGACGGCGGGACTAGCACAGATACGCAGTATTTT
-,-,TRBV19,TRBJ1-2,CASEAPANYGYTF,TGTGCCAGTGAGGCACCGGCGAACTATGGCTACACCTTC
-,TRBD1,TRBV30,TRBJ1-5,CAWSLDRGYQPQHF,TGTGCCTGGAGCCTGGACAGGGGGTATCAGCCCCAGCATTTT
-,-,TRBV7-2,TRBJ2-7,CASSLPPAGRKPYEQYF,TGTGCCAGCAGCTTACCCCCCGCGGGACGCAAACCCTACGAGCAGTACTTC
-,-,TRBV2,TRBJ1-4,CASSAQGFGEKLFF,TGTGCCAGCAGTGCGCAGGGGTTCGGTGAAAAACTGTTTTTT
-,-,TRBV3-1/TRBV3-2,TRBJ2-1,CASSQGTVNEQFF,TGTGCCAGCAGCCAGGGGACTGTCAATGAGCAGTTCTTC
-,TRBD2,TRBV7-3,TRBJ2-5,CASSLTAASGQETQYF,TGTGCCAGCAGCTTAACTGCGGCTAGCGGTCAAGAGACCCAGTACTTC
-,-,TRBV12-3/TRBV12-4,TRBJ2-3,CASSFGTDTQYF,TGTGCCAGCAGTTTCGGCACAGATACGCAGTATTTT
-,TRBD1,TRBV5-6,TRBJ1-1,CASTRGQETEAFF,TGTGCCAGCACAAGGGGGCAAGAAACTGAAGCTTTCTTT
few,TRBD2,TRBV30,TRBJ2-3,CAWGTLAASTDTQYF,TGTGCCTGGGGGACCCTAGCGGCTAGCACAGATACGCAGTATTTT
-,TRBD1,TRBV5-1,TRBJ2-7,CASSRGQGAGEQYF,TGCGCCAGCAGCCGGGGACAGGGGGCGGGCGAGCAGTACTTC
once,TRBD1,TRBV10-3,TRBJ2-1,CAISDLTGPDNEQFF,TGTGCCATCAGTGACCTGACAGGGCCGGACAATGAGCAGTTCTTC
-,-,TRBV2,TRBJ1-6,CASSEAGQGNSPLHF,TGTGCCAGCAGTGAAGCGGGGCAGGGTAATTCACCCCTCCACTTT
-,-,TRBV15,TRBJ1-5,CATSRDGDFGLNQPQHF,TGTGCCACCAGCAGAGATGGGGACTTTGGGCTCAATCAGCCCCAGCATTTT
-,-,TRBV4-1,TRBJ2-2,CASSPRRSLYTGELFF,TGCGCCAGCAGCCCTCGGAGGTCCCTCTACACCGGGGAGCTGTTTTTT
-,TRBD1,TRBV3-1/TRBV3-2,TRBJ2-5,CASSLEGAETQYF,TGTGCCAGCAGCCTCGAGGGGGCGGAGACCCAGTACTTC
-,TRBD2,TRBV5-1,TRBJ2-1,CASSLRSGGPIPYNEQFF,TGCGCCAGCAGCTTGCGGTCGGGGGGGCCGATCCCCTACAATGAGCAGTTCTTC
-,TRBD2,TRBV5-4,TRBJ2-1,CASSLASGQYNEQFF,TGTGCCAGCAGCTTGGCTAGCGGGCAATACAATGAGCAGTTCTTC
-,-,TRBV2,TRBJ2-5,CASRLQTQYF,TGTGCCAGCAGACTACAAACCCAGTACTTC
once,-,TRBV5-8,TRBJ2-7,CASSPGTTYEQYF,TGTGCCAGCAGCCCCGGGACAACATACGAGCAGTACTTC